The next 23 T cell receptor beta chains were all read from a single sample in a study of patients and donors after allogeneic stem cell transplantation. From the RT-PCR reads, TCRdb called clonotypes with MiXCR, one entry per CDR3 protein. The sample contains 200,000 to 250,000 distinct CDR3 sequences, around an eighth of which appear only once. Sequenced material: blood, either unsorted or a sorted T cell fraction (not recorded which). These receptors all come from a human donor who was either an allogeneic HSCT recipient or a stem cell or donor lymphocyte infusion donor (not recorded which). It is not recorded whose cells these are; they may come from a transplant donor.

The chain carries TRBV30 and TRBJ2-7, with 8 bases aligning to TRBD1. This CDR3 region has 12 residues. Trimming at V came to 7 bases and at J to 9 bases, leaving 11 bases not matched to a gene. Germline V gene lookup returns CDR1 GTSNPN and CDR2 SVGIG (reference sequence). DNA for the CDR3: TGTGCCTTTAAACCGGGACAGGCAGTGCAGTACTTC. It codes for CAFKPGQAVQYF.

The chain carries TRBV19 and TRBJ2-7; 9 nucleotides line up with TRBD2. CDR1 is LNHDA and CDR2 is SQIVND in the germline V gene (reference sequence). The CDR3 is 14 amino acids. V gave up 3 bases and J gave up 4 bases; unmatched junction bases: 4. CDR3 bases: TGTGCCAGTAGTATTGTAGCGGGAGAGTACGAGCAGTACTTC. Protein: CASSIVAGEYEQYF.

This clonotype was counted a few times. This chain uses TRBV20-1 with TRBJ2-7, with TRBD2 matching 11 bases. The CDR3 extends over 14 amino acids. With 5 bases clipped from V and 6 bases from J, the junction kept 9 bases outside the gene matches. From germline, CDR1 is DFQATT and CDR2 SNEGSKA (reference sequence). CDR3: CSAGTSGSLGEQYF. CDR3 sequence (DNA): TGCAGTGCTGGCACTAGCGGGAGTTTGGGCGAGCAGTACTTC.

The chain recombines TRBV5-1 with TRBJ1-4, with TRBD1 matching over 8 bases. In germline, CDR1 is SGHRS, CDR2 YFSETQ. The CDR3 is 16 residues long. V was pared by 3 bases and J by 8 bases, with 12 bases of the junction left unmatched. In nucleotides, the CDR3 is TGCGCCAGCAGCTCCCAATTACAGGGGGATCCAGAAAAACTGTTTTTT. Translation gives CASSSQLQGDPEKLFF.

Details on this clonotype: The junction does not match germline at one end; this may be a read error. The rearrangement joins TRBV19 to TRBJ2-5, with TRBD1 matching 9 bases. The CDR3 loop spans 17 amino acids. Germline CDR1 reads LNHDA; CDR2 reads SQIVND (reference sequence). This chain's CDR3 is CARSNPGQGFREETQYF. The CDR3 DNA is TGTGCCAGGAGTAACCCGGGACAGGGATTTAGGGAAGAGACCCAGTACTTC.

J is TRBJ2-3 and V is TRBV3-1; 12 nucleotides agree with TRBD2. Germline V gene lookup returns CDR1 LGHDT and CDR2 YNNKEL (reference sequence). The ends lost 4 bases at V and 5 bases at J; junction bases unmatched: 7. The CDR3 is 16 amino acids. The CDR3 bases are TGTGCCAGCAGCCCTCTAGCGGGGGGGCCGGGAGATACGCAGTATTTT. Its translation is CASSPLAGGPGDTQYF.

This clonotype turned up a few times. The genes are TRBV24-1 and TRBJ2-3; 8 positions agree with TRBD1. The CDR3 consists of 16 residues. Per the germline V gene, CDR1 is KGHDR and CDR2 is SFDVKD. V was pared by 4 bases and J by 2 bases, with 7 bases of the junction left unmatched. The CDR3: CATSEPRQGHTDTQYF. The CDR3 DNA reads TGTGCCACCAGTGAGCCGCGACAGGGGCACACAGATACGCAGTATTTT.

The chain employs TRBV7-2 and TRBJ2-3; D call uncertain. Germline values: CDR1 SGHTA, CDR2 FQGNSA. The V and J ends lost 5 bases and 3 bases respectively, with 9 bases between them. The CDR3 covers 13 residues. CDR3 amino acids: CASSPELTDTQYF. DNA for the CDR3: TGTGCCAGCAGCCCGGAACTAACAGATACGCAGTATTTT. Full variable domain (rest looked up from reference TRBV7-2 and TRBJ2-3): GAGVSQSPSNKVTEKGKDVELRCDPISGHTALYWYRQSLGQGLEFLIYFQGNSAPDKSGLPSDRFSAERTGGSVSTLTIQRTQQEDSAVYLCASSPELTDTQYFGPGTRLTVL.

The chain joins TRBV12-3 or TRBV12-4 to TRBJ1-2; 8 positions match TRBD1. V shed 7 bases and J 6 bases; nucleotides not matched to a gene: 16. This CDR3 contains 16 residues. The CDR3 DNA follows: TGTGCCAGCACCACTGCATCATCCAGGGGGCGGGATGGCTACACCTTC. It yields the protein CASTTASSRGRDGYTF.

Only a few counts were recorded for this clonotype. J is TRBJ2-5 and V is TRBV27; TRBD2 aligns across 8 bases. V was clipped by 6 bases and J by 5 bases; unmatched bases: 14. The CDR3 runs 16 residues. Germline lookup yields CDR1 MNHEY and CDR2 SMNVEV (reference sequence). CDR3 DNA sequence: TGTGCCAGCAGCCCCAGCAGCGGGAGTAGGGGGGAGACCCAGTACTTC. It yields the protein CASSPSSGSRGETQYF.

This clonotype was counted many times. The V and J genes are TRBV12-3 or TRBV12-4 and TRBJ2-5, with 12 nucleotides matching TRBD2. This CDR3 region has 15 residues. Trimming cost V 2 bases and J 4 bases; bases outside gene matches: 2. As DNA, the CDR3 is TGTGCCAGCAGTTTACTAGCGGGAGGGCCAGAGACCCAGTACTTC. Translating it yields CASSLLAGGPETQYF.

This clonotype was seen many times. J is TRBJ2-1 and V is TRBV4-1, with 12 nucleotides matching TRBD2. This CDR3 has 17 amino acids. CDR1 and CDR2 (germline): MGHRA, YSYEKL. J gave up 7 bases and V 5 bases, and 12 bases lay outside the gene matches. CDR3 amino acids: CASSALVTSGSGNEQFF. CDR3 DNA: TGCGCCAGCAGCGCCCTCGTGACTAGCGGGAGTGGTAATGAGCAGTTCTTC.

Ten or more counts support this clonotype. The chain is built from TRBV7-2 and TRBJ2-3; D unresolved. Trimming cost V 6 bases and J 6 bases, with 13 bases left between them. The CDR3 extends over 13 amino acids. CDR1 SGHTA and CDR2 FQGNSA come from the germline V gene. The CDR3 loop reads CASSLSPPDTQYF. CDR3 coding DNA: TGTGCCAGCAGTTTGAGCCCCCCCGATACGCAGTATTTT.

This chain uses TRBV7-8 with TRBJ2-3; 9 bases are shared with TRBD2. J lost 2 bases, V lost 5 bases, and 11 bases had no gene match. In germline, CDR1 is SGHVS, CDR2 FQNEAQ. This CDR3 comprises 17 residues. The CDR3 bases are TGTGCCAGCAGCACCCTGAAGACTAGCGGCCCCACAGATACGCAGTATTTT. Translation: CASSTLKTSGPTDTQYF.

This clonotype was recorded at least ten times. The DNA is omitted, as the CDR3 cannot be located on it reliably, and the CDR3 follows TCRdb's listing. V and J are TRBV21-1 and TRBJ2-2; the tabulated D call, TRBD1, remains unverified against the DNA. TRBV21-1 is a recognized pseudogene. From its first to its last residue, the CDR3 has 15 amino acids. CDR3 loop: CASSKVGTGSGELFF.

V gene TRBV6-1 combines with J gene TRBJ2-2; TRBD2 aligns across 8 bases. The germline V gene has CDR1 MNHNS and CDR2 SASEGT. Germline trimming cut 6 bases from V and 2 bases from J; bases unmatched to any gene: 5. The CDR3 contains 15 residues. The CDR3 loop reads CASRLSGGNTGELFF. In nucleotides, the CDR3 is TGTGCCAGCAGGCTAAGCGGGGGTAACACCGGGGAGCTGTTTTTT.

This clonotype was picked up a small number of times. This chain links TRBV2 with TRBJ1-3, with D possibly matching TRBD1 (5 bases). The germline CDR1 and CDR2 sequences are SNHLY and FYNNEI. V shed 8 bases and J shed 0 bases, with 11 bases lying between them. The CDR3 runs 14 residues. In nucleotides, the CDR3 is TGTGCCAGCCTATGGGGGAGCTCTGGAAACACCATATATTTT. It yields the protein CASLWGSSGNTIYF.

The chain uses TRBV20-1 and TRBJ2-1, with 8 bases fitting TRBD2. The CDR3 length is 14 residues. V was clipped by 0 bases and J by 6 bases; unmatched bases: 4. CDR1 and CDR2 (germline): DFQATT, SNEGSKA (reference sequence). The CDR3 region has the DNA TGCAGTGCTAGAGAAACGGGACTAGGCAATGAGCAGTTCTTC. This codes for CSARETGLGNEQFF.

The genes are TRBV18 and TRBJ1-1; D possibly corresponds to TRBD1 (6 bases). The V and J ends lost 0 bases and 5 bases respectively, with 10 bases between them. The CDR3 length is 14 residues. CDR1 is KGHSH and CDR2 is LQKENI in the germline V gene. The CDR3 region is CASSPPTGGTEAFF. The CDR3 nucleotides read TGTGCCAGCTCACCACCGACAGGAGGGACTGAAGCTTTCTTT. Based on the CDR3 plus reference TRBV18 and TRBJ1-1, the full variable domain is NAGVMQNPRHLVRRRGQEARLRCSPMKGHSHVYWYRQLPEEGLKFMVYLQKENIIDESGMPKERFSAEFPKEGPSILRIQQVVRGDSAAYFCASSPPTGGTEAFFGQGTRLTVV.

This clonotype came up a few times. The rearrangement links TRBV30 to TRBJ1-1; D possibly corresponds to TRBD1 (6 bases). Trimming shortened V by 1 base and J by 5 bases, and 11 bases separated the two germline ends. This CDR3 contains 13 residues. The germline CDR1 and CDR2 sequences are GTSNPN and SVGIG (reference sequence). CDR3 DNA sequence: TGTGCCTGGAGTGGACAGGTCGGGACTGAAGCTTTCTTT. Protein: CAWSGQVGTEAFF.

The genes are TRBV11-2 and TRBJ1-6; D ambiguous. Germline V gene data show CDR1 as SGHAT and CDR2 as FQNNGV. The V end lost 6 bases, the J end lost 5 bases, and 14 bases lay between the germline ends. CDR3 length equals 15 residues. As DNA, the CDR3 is TGTGCCAGCAGTCTCCGGTACGGGGATAATTCACCCCTCCACTTT. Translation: CASSLRYGDNSPLHF.

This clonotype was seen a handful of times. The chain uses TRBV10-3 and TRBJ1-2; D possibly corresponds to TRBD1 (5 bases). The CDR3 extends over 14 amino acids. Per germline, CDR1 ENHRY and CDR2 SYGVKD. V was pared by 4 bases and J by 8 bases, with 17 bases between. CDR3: CAISGEDRGVGYTF. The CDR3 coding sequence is TGTGCCATCAGTGGGGAGGACCGGGGGGTCGGCTACACCTTC.

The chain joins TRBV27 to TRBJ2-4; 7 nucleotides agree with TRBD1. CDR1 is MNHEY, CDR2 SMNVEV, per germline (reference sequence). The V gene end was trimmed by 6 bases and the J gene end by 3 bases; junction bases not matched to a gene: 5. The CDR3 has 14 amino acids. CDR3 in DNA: TGTGCCAGCAGCCAGGGACAGATCAAAAACATTCAGTACTTC. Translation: CASSQGQIKNIQYF.